This T cell receptor beta chain was found in a study of T cell changes during pregnancy in multiple sclerosis. Assay: immunoSEQ multiplex PCR; the TCRdb copy retains only in-frame clones and omits some. Of some 69,000 clones in the sample, about 92% were seen once. The CDR3 is 15 residues long. From germline, CDR1 is SGHNT and CDR2 YYREEE (reference sequence). Trimming removed 1 base from V and 6 bases from J, with 13 bases in between. The origin of this receptor is a female donor in good health, enrolled as a control in a pregnancy study. The chain has TRBV5-4 and TRBJ1-4; possible D gene TRBD1, 5 bases. The sample here was peripheral blood, taken in the second trimester of pregnancy. Here the CDR3 reads CASSLKTGRDEKLFF. The CDR3 coding sequence is TGTGCCAGCAGCTTGAAAACAGGACGGGATGAAAAACTGTTTTTT.